The T cell receptor (beta chain) described here comes from a study of regulatory T cells in long-lasting Graves disease. Relying on iRepertoire HTBI primers and Arm-PCR of CDR3 regions, the team built TCR beta libraries. TCRdb redid the calling of the multiplex PCR reads with MiXCR, one entry per CDR3 protein. Of about 660,000 distinct CDR3 sequences in the sample, around 30% were seen once. Time point meaning: persistent/refractory GD, antithyroid drugs over 5 years with positive TRAb. With RNA extracted from PBMCs as input, the TCR library was made. The source of this sequence is a female donor with Graves disease. Sample: peripheral blood mononuclear cells (PBMCs), taken when the disease was refractory, from a patient treated with antithyroid drugs.

CDR3 sequence: CASGPPSQFLQETQYF. For the CDR3, the DNA is TGTGCTAGTGGGCCTCCTAGCCAGTTCCTTCAAGAGACCCAGTACTTC. V is TRBV12-5 and J is TRBJ2-5; tentative D call: TRBD2 (5 bases). The CDR3 loop spans 16 amino acids. V was trimmed by 6 bases and J by 2 bases, leaving 19 bases between them. Germline V gene data show CDR1 as LGHNT and CDR2 as FRNRAP.